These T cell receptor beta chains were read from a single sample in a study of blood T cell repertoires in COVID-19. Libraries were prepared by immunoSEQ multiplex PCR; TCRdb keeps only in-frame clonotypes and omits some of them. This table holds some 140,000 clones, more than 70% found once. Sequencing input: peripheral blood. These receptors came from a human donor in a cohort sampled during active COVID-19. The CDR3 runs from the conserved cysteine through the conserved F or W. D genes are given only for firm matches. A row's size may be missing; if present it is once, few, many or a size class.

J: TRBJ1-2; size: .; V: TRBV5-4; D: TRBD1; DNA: TGTGCCAGCAGCAAGACAACAGGGGGGAATGGCTACACCTTC; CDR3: CASSKTTGGNGYTF
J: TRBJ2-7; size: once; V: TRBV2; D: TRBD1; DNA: TGTGCCAGCAGCGCCGGGACAGGGGGACGATTATACGAGCAGTACTTC; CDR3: CASSAGTGGRLYEQYF
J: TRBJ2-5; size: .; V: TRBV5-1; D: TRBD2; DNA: TGCGCCAGCAGCTTGGGGCGGGGGGTCCAAGAGACCCAGTACTTC; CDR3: CASSLGRGVQETQYF
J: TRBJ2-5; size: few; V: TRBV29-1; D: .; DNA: TGCAGCGTCCGGCGGAGGGGGCCTGAGACCCAGTACTTC; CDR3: CSVRRRGPETQYF
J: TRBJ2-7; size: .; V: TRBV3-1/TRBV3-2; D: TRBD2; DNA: TGTGCCAGCAGCCCCCTAGCGGGGGGGTCCTACGAGCAGTACTTC; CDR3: CASSPLAGGSYEQYF
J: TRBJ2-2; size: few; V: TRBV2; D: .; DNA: TGTGCCAGCATAACGGTCGGGGAGCTGTTTTTT; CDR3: CASITVGELFF
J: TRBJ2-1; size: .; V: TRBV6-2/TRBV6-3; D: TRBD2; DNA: TGTGCCAGCAGTTCCAACCTTCTAGCGGGAGGGCAGTCGGGGCAGTTCTTC; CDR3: CASSSNLLAGGQSGQFF
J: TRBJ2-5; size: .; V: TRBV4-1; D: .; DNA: TGCGCCAGCAGCCAAGATTTGGCCCGAGAGACCCAGTACTTC; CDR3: CASSQDLARETQYF
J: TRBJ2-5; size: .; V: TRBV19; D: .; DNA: TGTGCCAGTAGTATGGGCGAGACCCAGTACTTC; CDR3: CASSMGETQYF
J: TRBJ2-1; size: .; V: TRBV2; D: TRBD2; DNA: TGTGCCAGCAGTGGCCTAGCGGGGGGTACCGGTGAGCAGTTCTTC; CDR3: CASSGLAGGTGEQFF
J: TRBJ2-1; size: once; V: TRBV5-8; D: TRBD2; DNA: TGTGCCAGCAGCTTGTCCGGACTAGCGGGAGGGACCCAGGGGGAGCAGTTCTTC; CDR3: CASSLSGLAGGTQGEQFF
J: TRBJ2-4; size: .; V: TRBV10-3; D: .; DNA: TGTGCCATCAGTGAGTCAATCCGGGAGGCCAAAAACATTCAGTACTTC; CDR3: CAISESIREAKNIQYF
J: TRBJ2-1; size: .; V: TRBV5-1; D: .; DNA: TGCGCCAGCAGCTTTGGGCCTCTCAATGAGCAGTTCTTC; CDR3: CASSFGPLNEQFF
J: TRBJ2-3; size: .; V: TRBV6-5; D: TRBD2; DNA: TGTGCCAGCAGTCGGGTAGCGGGAGGGACAGATACGCAGTATTTT; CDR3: CASSRVAGGTDTQYF
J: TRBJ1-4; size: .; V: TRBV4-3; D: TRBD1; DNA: TGCGCCAGCAGCCCCCACCTCGGACAGGGTGGTGAAAAACTGTTTTTT; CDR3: CASSPHLGQGGEKLFF
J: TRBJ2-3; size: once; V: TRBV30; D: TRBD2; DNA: TGTGCCTGGAGTCCAACTAGCGGGAGTCGAGATACGCAGTATTTT; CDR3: CAWSPTSGSRDTQYF
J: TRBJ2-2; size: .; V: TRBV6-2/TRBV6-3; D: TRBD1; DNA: TGTGCCAGCAGTCGCCGACAGGGGGCATGGACCGGGGAGCTGTTTTTT; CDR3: CASSRRQGAWTGELFF
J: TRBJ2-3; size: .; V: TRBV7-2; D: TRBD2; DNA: TGTGCCAGCAGCTTAGCAGCTAGCGGGGGGGAAGATACGCAGTATTTT; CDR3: CASSLAASGGEDTQYF
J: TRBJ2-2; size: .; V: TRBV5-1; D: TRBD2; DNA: TGCGCCAGCAGCTTGGAGCTAGCGGGCTCGGGGACCGGGGAGCTGTTTTTT; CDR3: CASSLELAGSGTGELFF
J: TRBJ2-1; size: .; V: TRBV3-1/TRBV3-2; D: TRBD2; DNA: TGTGCCAGCAGGGACAGCGGGGGGGCCTCTTATGAGCAGTTCTTC; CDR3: CASRDSGGASYEQFF
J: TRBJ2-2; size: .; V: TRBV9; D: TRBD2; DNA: TGTGCCAGCAGCGTTCCCCGGACTAGCGGGGGCGAGAACACCGGGGAGCTGTTTTTT; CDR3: CASSVPRTSGGENTGELFF
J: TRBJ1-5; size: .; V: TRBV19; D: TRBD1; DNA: TGTGCCAGTAGTTCCACCGGGACAGGGGGCTCGAGCAATCAGCCCCAGCATTTT; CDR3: CASSSTGTGGSSNQPQHF
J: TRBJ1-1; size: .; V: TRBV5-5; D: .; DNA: TGTGCCAGCAGCTTAGAGCAGGGGCCTACTGAAGCTTTCTTT; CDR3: CASSLEQGPTEAFF
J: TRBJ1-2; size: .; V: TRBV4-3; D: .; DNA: TGCGCCAGCAGCCAAGATTGGGGTAGGGGCGGAGGCTACACCTTC; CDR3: CASSQDWGRGGGYTF
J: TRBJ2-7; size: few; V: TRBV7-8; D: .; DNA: TGTGCCAGCAGCCTCCAGTCTGGGACTTGGTCCTACGAGCAGTACTTC; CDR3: CASSLQSGTWSYEQYF
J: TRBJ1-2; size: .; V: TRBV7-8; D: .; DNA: TGTGCCAGCAGCTCCGGGAGGCGGGTGGATGGCTACACCTTC; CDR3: CASSSGRRVDGYTF
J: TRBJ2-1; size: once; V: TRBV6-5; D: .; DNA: TGTGCCAGCAGTCGAAGCGGTGAGCAGTTCTTC; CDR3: CASSRSGEQFF
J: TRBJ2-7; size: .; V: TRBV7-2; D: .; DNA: TGTGCCAGCAGCTTAGACAGGACAGCCTACGAGCAGTACTTC; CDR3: CASSLDRTAYEQYF
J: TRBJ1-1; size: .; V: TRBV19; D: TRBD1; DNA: TGTGCCAGTAGTAGAACAGGGGTGGGGAACACTGAAGCTTTCTTT; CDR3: CASSRTGVGNTEAFF
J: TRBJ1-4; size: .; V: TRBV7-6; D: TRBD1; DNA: TGTGCCAGCAGCTTAGGACCGGGACAGGGAGAAGGTGAAAAACTGTTTTTT; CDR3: CASSLGPGQGEGEKLFF
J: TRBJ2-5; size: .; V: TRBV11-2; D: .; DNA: TGTGCCAGCAGCGGACAGTTTCAAGAGACCCAGTACTTC; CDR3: CASSGQFQETQYF
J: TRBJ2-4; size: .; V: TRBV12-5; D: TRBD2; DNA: TGTGCTAGTGGCATCCTAGCGGGAGCCAAAAACATTCAGTACTTC; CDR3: CASGILAGAKNIQYF
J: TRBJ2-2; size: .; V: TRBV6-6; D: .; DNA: TGTGCCAGCAGTTACTTGGGACAGAACACCGGGGAGCTGTTTTTT; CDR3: CASSYLGQNTGELFF
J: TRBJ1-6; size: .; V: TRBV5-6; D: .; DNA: TGTGCCAGCAGGGAGCGGGGTGGGGGTTCACCCCTCCACTTT; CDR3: CASRERGGGSPLHF
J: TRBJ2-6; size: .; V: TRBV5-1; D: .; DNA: TGCGCCAGCAGCTCGGCCCGACTAGGGGAGCCGACTTTC; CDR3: CASSSARLGEPTF
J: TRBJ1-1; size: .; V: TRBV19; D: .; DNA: TGTGCCAGTAGTTTAGACAAGAACACTGAAGCTTTCTTT; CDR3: CASSLDKNTEAFF
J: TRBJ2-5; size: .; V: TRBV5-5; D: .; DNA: TGTGCCAGCAGCCCAAACAGAGACCAAGAGACCCAGTACTTC; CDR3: CASSPNRDQETQYF
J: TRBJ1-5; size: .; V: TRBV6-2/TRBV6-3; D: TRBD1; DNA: TGTGCCAGCAGTACACGGGGGACAGGGATCGGCAATCAGCCCCAGCATTTT; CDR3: CASSTRGTGIGNQPQHF
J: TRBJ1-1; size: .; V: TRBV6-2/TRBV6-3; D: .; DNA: TGTGCCAGCAGTTACTCTTTACCTAAGGGTCTAGGAGGAGGCACTGAAGCTTTCTTT; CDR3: CASSYSLPKGLGGGTEAFF
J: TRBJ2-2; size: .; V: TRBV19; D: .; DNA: TGTGCCAGTACCGGAAGGGGGAATCGCACCGGGGAGCTGTTTTTT; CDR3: CASTGRGNRTGELFF
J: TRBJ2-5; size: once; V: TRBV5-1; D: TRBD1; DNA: TGCGCCAGCAGGTGGACAGGGGAGTCGAAGACCCAGTACTTC; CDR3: CASRWTGESKTQYF
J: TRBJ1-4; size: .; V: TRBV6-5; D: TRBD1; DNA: TGTGCCAGCAGTTACCGTCAGGGGGCGCAGGGTGAAAAACTGTTTTTT; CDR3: CASSYRQGAQGEKLFF
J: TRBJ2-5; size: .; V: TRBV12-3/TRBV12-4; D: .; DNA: TGTGCCAGCAGTAGAGCGAGCGTGGAGACCCAGTACTTC; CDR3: CASSRASVETQYF
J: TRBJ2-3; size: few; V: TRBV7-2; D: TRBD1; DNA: TGTGCCAGCAGTTTAAATATCCGGGACAGGACGATGAGTACGCAGTATTTT; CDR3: CASSLNIRDRTMSTQYF